This T cell receptor beta chain came from a study of T cell responses to AZD1222 COVID-19 vaccine. Libraries were prepared by immunoSEQ multiplex PCR; TCRdb keeps only in-frame clonotypes and omits some of them. The profile covers 120,000 to 150,000 clones, with over 75% appearing a single time and roughly 4.7% taken by the ten largest. V was shortened by 6 bases and J by 4 bases, with 21 bases between the two germline ends. The CDR3 runs to 16 residues. CDR1 and CDR2 from the germline V gene are MDHEN and SYDVKM. The rearrangement uses TRBV28 and TRBJ1-1; possible D gene TRBD1, 5 bases. The clonotype originates from an adult in good health. This material consisted of peripheral blood, taken on day 0 of AZD1222 vaccination. CDR3 in DNA: TGTGCCAGCAGGGGCTACAGGTTTAAGGTAGGCACTGAAGCTTTCTTT. Translation: CASRGYRFKVGTEAFF.